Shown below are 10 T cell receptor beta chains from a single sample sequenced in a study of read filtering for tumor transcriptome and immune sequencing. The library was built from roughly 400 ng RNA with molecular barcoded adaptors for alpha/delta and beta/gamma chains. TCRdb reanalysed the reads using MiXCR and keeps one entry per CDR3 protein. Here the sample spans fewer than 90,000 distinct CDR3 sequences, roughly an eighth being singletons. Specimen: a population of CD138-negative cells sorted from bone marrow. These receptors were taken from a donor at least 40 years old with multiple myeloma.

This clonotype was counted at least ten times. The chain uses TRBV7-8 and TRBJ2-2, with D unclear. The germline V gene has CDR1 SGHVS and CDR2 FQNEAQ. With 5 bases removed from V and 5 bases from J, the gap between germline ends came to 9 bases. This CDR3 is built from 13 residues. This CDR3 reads CASSPMRTGELFF. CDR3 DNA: TGTGCCAGCAGCCCAATGCGTACCGGGGAGCTGTTTTTT.

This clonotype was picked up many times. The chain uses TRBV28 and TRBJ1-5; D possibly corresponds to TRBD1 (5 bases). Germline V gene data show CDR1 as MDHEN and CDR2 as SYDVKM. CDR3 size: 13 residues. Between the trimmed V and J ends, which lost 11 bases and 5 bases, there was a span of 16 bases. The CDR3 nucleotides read TGTGCCGGCCAGGGTTTTCAGGATCAGCCCCAGCATTTT. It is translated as CAGQGFQDQPQHF.

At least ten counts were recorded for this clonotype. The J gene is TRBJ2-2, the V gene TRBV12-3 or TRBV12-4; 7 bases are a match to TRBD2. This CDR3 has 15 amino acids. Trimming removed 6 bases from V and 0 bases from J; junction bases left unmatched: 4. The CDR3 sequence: CASRQRGSNTGELFF. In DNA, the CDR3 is TGTGCCAGCAGACAGCGGGGCTCGAACACCGGGGAGCTGTTTTTT.

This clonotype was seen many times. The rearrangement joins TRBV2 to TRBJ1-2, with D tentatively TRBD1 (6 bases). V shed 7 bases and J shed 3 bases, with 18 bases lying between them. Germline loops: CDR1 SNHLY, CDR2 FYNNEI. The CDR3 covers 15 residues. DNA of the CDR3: TGTGCCAGCAAAGCTAGACAGGACGGGGACTATGGCTACACCTTC. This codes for CASKARQDGDYGYTF.

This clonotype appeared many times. The DNA for the CDR3 is TGTGCCAGCAGCTTGGACAGGTCAACCGGGGAGCTGTTTTTT. It codes for CASSLDRSTGELFF. V usage is TRBV5-5 and J usage is TRBJ2-2; a possible D gene is TRBD1 (5 bases). V was pared by 0 bases and J by 5 bases, with 8 bases between. Looked up from germline, CDR1 is SGHKS and CDR2 is YYEKEE (reference sequence). This CDR3 spans 14 amino acids.

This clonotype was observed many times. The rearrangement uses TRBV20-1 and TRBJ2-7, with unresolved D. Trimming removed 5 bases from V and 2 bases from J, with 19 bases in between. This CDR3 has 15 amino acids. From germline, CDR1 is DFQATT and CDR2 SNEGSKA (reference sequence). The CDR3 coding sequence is TGCAGTGCTCATAGCATGAGTAGTAGCACCTACGAGCAGTACTTC. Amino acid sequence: CSAHSMSSSTYEQYF.

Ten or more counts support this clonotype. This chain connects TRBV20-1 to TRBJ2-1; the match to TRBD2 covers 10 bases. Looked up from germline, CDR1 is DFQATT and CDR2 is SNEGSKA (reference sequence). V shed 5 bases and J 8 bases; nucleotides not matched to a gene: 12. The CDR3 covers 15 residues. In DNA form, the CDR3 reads TGCAGTGCTCCGAACCCTAGCGGGAGAGAAGATGAGCAGTTCTTC. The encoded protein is CSAPNPSGREDEQFF.

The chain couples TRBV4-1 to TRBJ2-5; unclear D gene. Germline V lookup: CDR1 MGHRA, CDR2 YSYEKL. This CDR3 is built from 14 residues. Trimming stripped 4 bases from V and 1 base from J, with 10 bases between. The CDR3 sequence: CASSLWAGQETQYF. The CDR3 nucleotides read TGCGCCAGCAGCCTTTGGGCAGGCCAAGAGACCCAGTACTTC.

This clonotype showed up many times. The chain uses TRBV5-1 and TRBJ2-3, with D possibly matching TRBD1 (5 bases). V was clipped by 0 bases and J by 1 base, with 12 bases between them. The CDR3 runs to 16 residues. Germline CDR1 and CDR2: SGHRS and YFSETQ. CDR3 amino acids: CASSLAVRGGTDTQYF. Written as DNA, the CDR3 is TGCGCCAGCAGCTTGGCTGTTAGGGGTGGCACAGATACGCAGTATTTT. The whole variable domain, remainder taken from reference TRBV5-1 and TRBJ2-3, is KAGVTQTPRYLIKTRGQQVTLSCSPISGHRSVSWYQQTPGQGLQFLFEYFSETQRNKGNFPGRFSGRQFSNSRSEMNVSTLELGDSALYLCASSLAVRGGTDTQYFGPGTRLTVL.

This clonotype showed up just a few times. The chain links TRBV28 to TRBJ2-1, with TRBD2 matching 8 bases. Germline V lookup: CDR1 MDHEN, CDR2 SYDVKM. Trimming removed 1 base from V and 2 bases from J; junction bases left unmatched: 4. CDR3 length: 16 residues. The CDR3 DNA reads TGTGCCAGCAGTTTATTAGTAGCGGGAACCTACAATGAGCAGTTCTTC. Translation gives CASSLLVAGTYNEQFF.